Below, 18 T cell receptor beta chains from the same sample are listed, as sequenced in a study of blood T cells in healthy people across ages. Then a second PCR, running about 6 to 11 cycles, was carried out with a sample-barcoded 5' primer and a J-beta primer mix. TCRdb ran MiXCR on the 5' RACE reads and lists one entry per CDR3 protein. The data show 730,000 or so distinct CDR3 sequences, around 38% seen once. The sequenced material came from blood. These receptors were obtained from a man older than 75 in good health.

This chain connects TRBV4-3 to TRBJ1-1; TRBD1 might be the D (6 bases). The CDR3 contains 14 residues. Trimming left V 6 bases short and J 4 bases short, with 15 bases between. CDR1 is LGHNA, CDR2 YSLEER, per germline. The CDR3 bases are TGCGCCAGCAGTCACAGGGATTTGGGCACTGAAGCTTTCTTT. This codes for CASSHRDLGTEAFF.

The chain uses TRBV14 and TRBJ2-7; D is perhaps TRBD1 (6 bases). This CDR3 comprises 16 residues. Germline CDR1 and CDR2: SGHDN and FVKESK. Trimming pared 2 bases from V and 5 bases from J, leaving 19 bases between. The DNA for the CDR3 is TGTGCCAGCAGCCAACCTGTAAAACAGGGTCGGGACGAGCAGTACTTC. Its translation: CASSQPVKQGRDEQYF.

This clonotype has only a few counts. CDR3 nucleotides: TGCAGTGCTAGTACTAATGAAAACCAAGAGACCCAGTACTTC. Translation: CSASTNENQETQYF. The chain uses TRBV20-1 and TRBJ2-5; D gene unclear. The germline V gene encodes CDR1 DFQATT and CDR2 SNEGSKA (reference sequence). The V end lost 3 bases, the J end lost 0 bases, and 11 bases lay between the germline ends. The CDR3 has 14 residues.

The chain is built from TRBV5-1 and TRBJ2-1, with 11 bases identical to TRBD2. The junction had 8 bases not matched to a gene; V was cut back by 6 bases and J by 9 bases. This CDR3 is built from 14 residues. CDR1 is SGHRS, CDR2 YFSETQ, per germline. The CDR3 sequence: CASTPGTSGREQFF. CDR3 nucleotide sequence: TGCGCCAGCACCCCCGGGACTAGCGGCCGTGAGCAGTTCTTC.

As regards this clonotype: A read error may explain this, as a much larger clone is one base away. The chain is built from TRBV7-2 and TRBJ2-5; tentative D call: TRBD2 (6 bases). The germline V and J ends were trimmed by 5 bases and 7 bases, with 14 bases remaining between them. CDR3 length: 13 residues. Germline lookup yields CDR1 SGHTA and CDR2 FQGNSA. CDR3 bases: TGTGCCAGCAGCCTCCGGGGGAGCATGACCCAGTACTTC. It translates to CASSLRGSMTQYF.

In this sample, this clonotype turned up a few times. The rearrangement links TRBV20-1 to TRBJ2-5; no clear D. There are 14 residues in the CDR3. Germline-derived CDR1 and CDR2 are DFQATT and SNEGSKA (reference sequence). Trimming shortened V by 4 bases and J by 2 bases, and 14 bases separated the two germline ends. DNA for the CDR3: TGCAGTGCTACAAAAGACGGGCTACAAGAGACCCAGTACTTC. Translation: CSATKDGLQETQYF.

The V and J genes are TRBV10-3 and TRBJ1-1, with D possibly matching TRBD1 (6 bases). The CDR3 sequence is 16 residues long. Between the trimmed V and J ends, which lost 0 bases and 4 bases, there was a span of 15 bases. The V gene's germline CDR1 is ENHRY and CDR2 SYGVKD. CDR3: CAISESNPGVGTEAFF. CDR3 sequence (DNA): TGTGCCATCAGTGAGTCGAACCCAGGGGTTGGCACTGAAGCTTTCTTT.

The table lists this clonotype with a few counts. This chain joins TRBV7-2 and TRBJ2-7; TRBD1 might be the D (5 bases). Trimming stripped 4 bases from V and 3 bases from J, with 10 bases between. CDR1 is SGHTA, CDR2 FQGNSA, per germline. This CDR3 contains 13 residues. CDR3 sequence reads: CASSSRAGYEQYF. Here the CDR3 DNA reads TGTGCCAGCAGCTCCAGGGCCGGCTACGAGCAGTACTTC.

V gene TRBV29-1 combines with J gene TRBJ2-7; weak D call: TRBD2 (6 bases). This CDR3 region has 12 residues. V lost 5 bases and J 3 bases, leaving 11 bases between the germline ends. The germline gives CDR1 SQVTM, CDR2 ANQGSEA. CDR3 protein: CSVSPGVYEQYF. As DNA, the CDR3 is TGCAGCGTTTCCCCGGGAGTCTACGAGCAGTACTTC.

The sample holds a few counts of this clonotype. V gene TRBV12-3 or TRBV12-4 combines with J gene TRBJ1-4; D unclear. With 4 bases removed from V and 0 bases from J, the gap between germline ends came to 3 bases. The CDR3 extends over 13 amino acids. The CDR3 spells CASSSTTNEKLFF. The CDR3 coding sequence is TGTGCCAGCAGTTCTACAACTAATGAAAAACTGTTTTTT.

This clonotype was seen a handful of times. The V gene is TRBV7-2, the J gene TRBJ2-7, with 7 nucleotides matching TRBD2. This CDR3 has 14 residues. In germline, CDR1 is SGHTA, CDR2 FQGNSA. V shed 4 bases and J 2 bases; nucleotides not matched to a gene: 5. As DNA, the CDR3 is TGTGCCAGCAGCTCGGCTCGGGGGGCCTACGAGCAGTACTTC. It yields the protein CASSSARGAYEQYF.

The chain joins TRBV27 to TRBJ2-7; D possibly matches TRBD1 or TRBD2 (6 bases each). V dropped 2 bases and J dropped 7 bases, with 12 bases sitting between them. The CDR3 extends over 13 amino acids. Germline CDR1 and CDR2: MNHEY and SMNVEV (reference sequence). DNA for the CDR3: TGTGCCAGCAGTTTAGGACGGGGGCGTGAGCAGTACTTC. Residues: CASSLGRGREQYF.

This clonotype was recorded at least ten times. The rearrangement joins TRBV6-2 or TRBV6-3 to TRBJ2-6; unclear D gene. Germline CDR1 and CDR2: MNHEY and SVGEGT. The CDR3 has 14 amino acids. Trimming left V 8 bases short and J 2 bases short, with 10 bases between. The CDR3 DNA sequence: TGTGCCAGCGCAAGGAGTGCTGGGGCCAACGTCCTGACTTTC. The encoded protein is CASARSAGANVLTF.

The V call is TRBV21-1, the J call TRBJ2-7; the table's D call, TRBD1, was not checked against the DNA. TRBV21-1 is a known pseudogene. The CDR3 is 18 residues long. The DNA for the CDR3 is TGTGCCAGCAGCCCCAGCCGATTCGAACAGGCCTTCTCCTACGAGCAGTACTTC. Protein product: CASSPSRFEQAFSYEQYF.

The gene calls are TRBV5-6 and TRBJ2-5; 9 bases map to TRBD2. From germline, CDR1 is SGHDT and CDR2 YYEEEE. The CDR3 has 14 amino acids. Trimming at V came to 0 bases and at J to 11 bases, leaving 8 bases not matched to a gene. CDR3 DNA: TGTGCCAGCAGCTTGGAGCGGGGGGCGAATGAGCAGTACTTC. The encoded protein is CASSLERGANEQYF.

This clonotype was picked up a small number of times. The chain combines TRBV7-6 with TRBJ1-2; D is perhaps TRBD1 (5 bases). In germline, CDR1 is SGHVS, CDR2 FNYEAQ. V lost 1 base to trimming and J lost 8 bases, with 14 bases between them. The CDR3 has 14 amino acids. The CDR3 region is CASSLGGDSGGYTF. CDR3 in DNA: TGTGCCAGCAGCTTAGGAGGGGATAGCGGCGGCTACACCTTC. Variable domain in full (rest from reference TRBV7-6 and TRBJ1-2): GAGVSQSPRYKVTKRGQDVALRCDPISGHVSLYWYRQALGQGPEFLTYFNYEAQQDKSGLPNDRFSAERPEGSISTLTIQRTEQRDSAMYRCASSLGGDSGGYTFGSGTRLTVV.

This clonotype has only a few counts. This chain connects TRBV5-5 to TRBJ1-5; tentative D call: TRBD1 (5 bases). The V end lost 4 bases, the J end lost 0 bases, and 20 bases lay between the germline ends. Germline CDR1 is SGHKS and CDR2 is YYEKEE (reference sequence). The CDR3 loop spans 18 amino acids. The CDR3 bases are TGTGCCAGCAGCCCCTTGGTGGGGGAAGGACGTAGCAATCAGCCCCAGCATTTT. As protein: CASSPLVGEGRSNQPQHF.

V and J are TRBV19 and TRBJ2-1; 8 nucleotides line up with TRBD1. Germline-derived CDR1 and CDR2 are LNHDA and SQIVND (reference sequence). This CDR3 is built from 13 residues. The ends lost 5 bases at V and 14 bases at J; junction bases unmatched: 11. CDR3 amino acids: CASSPTGTGNEFF. CDR3 DNA sequence: TGTGCCAGTAGTCCCACCGGGACAGGAAACGAGTTCTTC.